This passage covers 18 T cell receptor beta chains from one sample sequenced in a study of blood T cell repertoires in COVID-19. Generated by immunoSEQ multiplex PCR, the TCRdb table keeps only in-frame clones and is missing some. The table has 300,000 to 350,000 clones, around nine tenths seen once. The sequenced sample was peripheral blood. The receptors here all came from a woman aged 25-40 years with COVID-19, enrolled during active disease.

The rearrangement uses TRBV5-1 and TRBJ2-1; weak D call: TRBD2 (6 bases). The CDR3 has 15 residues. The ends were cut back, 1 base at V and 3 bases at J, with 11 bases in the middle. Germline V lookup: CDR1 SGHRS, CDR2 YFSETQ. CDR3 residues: CASSLMQGLYNEQFF. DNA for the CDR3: TGCGCCAGCAGCTTGATGCAGGGACTCTACAATGAGCAGTTCTTC. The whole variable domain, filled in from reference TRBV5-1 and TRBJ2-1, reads KAGVTQTPRYLIKTRGQQVTLSCSPISGHRSVSWYQQTPGQGLQFLFEYFSETQRNKGNFPGRFSGRQFSNSRSEMNVSTLELGDSALYLCASSLMQGLYNEQFFGPGTRLTVL.

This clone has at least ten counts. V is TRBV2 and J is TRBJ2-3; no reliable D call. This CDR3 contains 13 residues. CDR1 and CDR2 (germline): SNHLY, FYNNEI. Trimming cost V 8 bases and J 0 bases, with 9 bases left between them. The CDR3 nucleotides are TGTGCCAGCCTCCCCACAAGCACAGATACGCAGTATTTT. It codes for CASLPTSTDTQYF.

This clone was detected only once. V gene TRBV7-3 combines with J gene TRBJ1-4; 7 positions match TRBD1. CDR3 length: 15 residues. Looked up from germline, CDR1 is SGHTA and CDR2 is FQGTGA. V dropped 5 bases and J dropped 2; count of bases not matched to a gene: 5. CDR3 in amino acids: CASSATGSTNEKLFF. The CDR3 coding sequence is TGTGCCAGCAGCGCGACAGGGTCGACTAATGAAAAACTGTTTTTT.

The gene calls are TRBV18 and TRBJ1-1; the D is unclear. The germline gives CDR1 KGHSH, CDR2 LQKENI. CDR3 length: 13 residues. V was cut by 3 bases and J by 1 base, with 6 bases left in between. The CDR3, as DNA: TGTGCCAGCTCACCGACAAAGAACACTGAAGCTTTCTTT. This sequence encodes CASSPTKNTEAFF. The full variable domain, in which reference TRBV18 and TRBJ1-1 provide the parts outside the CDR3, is NAGVMQNPRHLVRRRGQEARLRCSPMKGHSHVYWYRQLPEEGLKFMVYLQKENIIDESGMPKERFSAEFPKEGPSILRIQQVVRGDSAAYFCASSPTKNTEAFFGQGTRLTVV.

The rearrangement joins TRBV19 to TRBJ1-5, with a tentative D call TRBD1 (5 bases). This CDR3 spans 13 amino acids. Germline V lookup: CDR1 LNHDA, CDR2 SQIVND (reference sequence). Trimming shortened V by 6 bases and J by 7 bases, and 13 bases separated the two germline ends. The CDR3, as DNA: TGTGCCAGTAGCCCACAGGTTCAACAGCCCCAGCATTTT. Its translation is CASSPQVQQPQHF.

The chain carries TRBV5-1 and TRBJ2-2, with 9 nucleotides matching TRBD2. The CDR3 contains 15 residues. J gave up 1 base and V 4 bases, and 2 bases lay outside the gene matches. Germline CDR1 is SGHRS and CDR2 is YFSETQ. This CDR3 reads CASSRSGGNTGELFF. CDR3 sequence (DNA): TGCGCCAGCAGCCGTAGCGGGGGGAACACCGGGGAGCTGTTTTTT.

CDR3 sequence (DNA): TGTGCCATCAGTAGACTAGCGGGGGGGAATGAGCAGTTCTTC. Protein sequence: CAISRLAGGNEQFF. The V and J genes are TRBV10-3 and TRBJ2-1; 14 bases are a match to TRBD2. Losses at the gene ends were 5 bases for V and 7 bases for J; bases not matched to a gene: 1. The CDR3 consists of 14 residues. Germline V gives CDR1 ENHRY, CDR2 SYGVKD.

CDR3 in amino acids: CASSRTGSLDEKLFF. The CDR3, as DNA: TGTGCCAGCAGCCGTACAGGGAGCCTGGATGAAAAACTGTTTTTT. The J gene is TRBJ1-4, the V gene TRBV5-4, with D possibly being TRBD1 (6 bases). Trimming left V 4 bases short and J 6 bases short, with 16 bases between. CDR1 is SGHNT and CDR2 is YYREEE in the germline V gene (reference sequence). This CDR3 has 15 amino acids.

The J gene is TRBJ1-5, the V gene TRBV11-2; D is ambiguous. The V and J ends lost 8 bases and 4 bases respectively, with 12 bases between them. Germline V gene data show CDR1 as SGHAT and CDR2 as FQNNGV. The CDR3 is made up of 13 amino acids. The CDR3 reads CASSASENQPQHF. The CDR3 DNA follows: TGTGCCAGCTCAGCATCGGAGAATCAGCCCCAGCATTTT. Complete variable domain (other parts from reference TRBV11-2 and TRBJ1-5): EAGVAQSPRYKIIEKRQSVAFWCNPISGHATLYWYQQILGQGPKLLIQFQNNGVVDDSQLPKDRFSAERLKGVDSTLKIQPAKLEDSAVYLCASSASENQPQHFGDGTRLSIL.

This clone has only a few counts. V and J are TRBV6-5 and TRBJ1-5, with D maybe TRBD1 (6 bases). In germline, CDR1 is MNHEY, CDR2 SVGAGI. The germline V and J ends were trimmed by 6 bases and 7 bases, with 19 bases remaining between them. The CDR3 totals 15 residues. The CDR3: CASSFIGRQGQPQHF. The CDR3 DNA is TGTGCCAGCAGCTTCATAGGCAGGCAGGGGCAGCCCCAGCATTTT.

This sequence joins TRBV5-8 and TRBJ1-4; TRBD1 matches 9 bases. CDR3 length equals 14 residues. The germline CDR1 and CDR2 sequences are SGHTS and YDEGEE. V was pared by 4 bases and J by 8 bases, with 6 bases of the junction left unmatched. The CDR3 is CASSTGQGWEKLFF. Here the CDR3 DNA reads TGTGCCAGCAGCACGGGACAGGGTTGGGAAAAACTGTTTTTT.

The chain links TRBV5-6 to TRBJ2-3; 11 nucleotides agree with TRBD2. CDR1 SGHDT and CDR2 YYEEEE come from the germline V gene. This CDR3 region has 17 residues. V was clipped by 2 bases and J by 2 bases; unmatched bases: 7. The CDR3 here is CASSFFASGGNTDTQYF. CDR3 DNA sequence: TGTGCCAGCAGCTTCTTTGCTAGCGGGGGGAACACAGATACGCAGTATTTT.

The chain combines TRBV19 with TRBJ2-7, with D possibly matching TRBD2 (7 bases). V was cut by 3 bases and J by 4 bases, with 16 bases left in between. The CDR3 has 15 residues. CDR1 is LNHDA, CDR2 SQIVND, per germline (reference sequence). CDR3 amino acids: CASSIIGGLGYEQYF. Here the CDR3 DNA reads TGTGCCAGTAGTATCATCGGGGGGCTAGGATACGAGCAGTACTTC.

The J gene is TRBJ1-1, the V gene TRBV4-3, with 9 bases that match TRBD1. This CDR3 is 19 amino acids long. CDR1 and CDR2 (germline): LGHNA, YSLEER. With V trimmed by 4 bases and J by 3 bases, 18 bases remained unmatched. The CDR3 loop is CASSPTGPGQGPFYTEAFF. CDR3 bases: TGCGCCAGCAGCCCGACAGGTCCGGGACAGGGCCCCTTCTACACTGAAGCTTTCTTT.

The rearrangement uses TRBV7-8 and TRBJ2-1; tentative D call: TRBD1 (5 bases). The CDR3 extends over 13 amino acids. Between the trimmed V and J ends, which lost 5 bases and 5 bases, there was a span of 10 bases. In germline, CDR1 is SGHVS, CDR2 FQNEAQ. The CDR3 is CASSRDRNNEQFF. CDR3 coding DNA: TGTGCCAGCAGCCGTGACAGAAACAATGAGCAGTTCTTC.

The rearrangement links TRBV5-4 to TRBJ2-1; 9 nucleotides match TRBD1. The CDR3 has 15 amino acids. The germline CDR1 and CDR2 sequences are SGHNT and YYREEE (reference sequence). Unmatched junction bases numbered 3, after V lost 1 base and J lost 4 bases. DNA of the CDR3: TGTGCCAGCAGCTTGCCGGGACAGGGTTACAATGAGCAGTTCTTC. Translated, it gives CASSLPGQGYNEQFF.

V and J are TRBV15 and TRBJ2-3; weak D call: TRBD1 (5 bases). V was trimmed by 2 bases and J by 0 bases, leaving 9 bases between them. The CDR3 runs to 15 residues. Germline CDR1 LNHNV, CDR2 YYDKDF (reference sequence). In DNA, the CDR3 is TGTGCCACCAGCAGAACCAGGGCAAGCACAGATACGCAGTATTTT. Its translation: CATSRTRASTDTQYF.

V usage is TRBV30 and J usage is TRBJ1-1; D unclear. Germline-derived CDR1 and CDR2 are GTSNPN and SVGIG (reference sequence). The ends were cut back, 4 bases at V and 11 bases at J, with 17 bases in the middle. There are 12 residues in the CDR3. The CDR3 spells CAWNGNSEGAFF. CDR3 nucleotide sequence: TGTGCCTGGAACGGGAACTCCGAAGGGGCTTTCTTT. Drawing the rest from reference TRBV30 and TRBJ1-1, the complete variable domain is SQTIHQWPATLVQPVGSPLSLECTVEGTSNPNLYWYRQAAGRGLQLLFYSVGIGQISSEVPQNLSASRPQDRQFILSSKKLLLSDSGFYLCAWNGNSEGAFFGQGTRLTVV.